Included here is one TCR beta chain sequence, with context. Its antigen is not identified. Four PCR rounds used nested alpha and beta constant region primers plus the SP2 primer. TCRdb re-called the UMI-ligation and nested PCR reads through MiXCR, storing one row per CDR3 protein. The sample yields about 24,000 distinct CDR3 sequences, approximately 5.7% seen once. Indicated treatment: skin biopsy from PPD injection site in Mantoux-positive individual. The library had UMIs added by 3' ligation of an oligonucleotide to TCR cDNA. Individuals with a positive Mantoux test gave biopsies from PPD-injected skin. The data stem from a study of naive and memory T cell subsets. Overall study results and limits: Delayed type IV hypersensitivity infiltration was taken to explain higher tuberculin-site TCR counts.

The CDR3 consists of 13 residues. The V gene lost 8 bases and the J gene lost 2 bases, with 12 bases spanning the gap. The TCR sequence derives from an adult in good health. The chain recombines TRBV12-3 or TRBV12-4 with TRBJ1-1; D unclear. Sequencing was performed on skin, taken from a tuberculin skin test site. CDR3 amino acids: CASAPSANTEAFF. The CDR3 DNA reads as TGTGCCAGCGCCCCATCGGCAAACACTGAAGCTTTCTTT.